Presented here are 13 T cell receptor beta chains from one specimen sequenced in a study of tumour-infiltrating T cells in Burkitt lymphoma. Sequencing used immunoSEQ multiplex PCR; TCRdb keeps in-frame clones, though not all of them. Of around 46,000 clones in the sample, approximately 31% were seen once. The sequenced sample consisted of tumor tissue. The receptors here all came from a human donor with Burkitt lymphoma.

This clone was recorded a few times. The chain has TRBV25-1 and TRBJ2-2, with D perhaps matching TRBD1 (6 bases). Germline V CDR1 and CDR2: MGHDK, SYGVNS. The V end was cut by 5 bases, the J end by 5 bases, with 9 bases between. This CDR3 has 13 amino acids. The chain's CDR3 is CASSKTGTGELFF. The CDR3 DNA reads as TGTGCCAGCAGTAAAACAGGGACCGGGGAGCTGTTTTTT. Full variable domain (outside the CDR3, taken from reference TRBV25-1 and TRBJ2-2): EADIYQTPRYLVIGTGKKITLECSQTMGHDKMYWYQQDPGMELHLIHYSYGVNSTEKGDLSSESTVSRIRTEHFPLTLESARPSHTSQYLCASSKTGTGELFFGEGSRLTVL.

The chain links TRBV4-2 to TRBJ2-3; 7 positions match TRBD2. The CDR3 runs 14 residues. The V and J ends lost 2 bases and 4 bases, in that order; junction bases with no gene match: 3. Germline CDR1 and CDR2: LGHNA and YNFKEQ. The CDR3 loop reads CASSQKAGPDTQYF. The CDR3 DNA reads TGTGCCAGCAGCCAAAAAGCGGGGCCAGATACGCAGTATTTT.

This chain joins TRBV6-5 and TRBJ2-2; the D gene is possibly TRBD1 (5 bases). CDR3 length: 13 residues. CDR1 and CDR2 (germline): MNHEY, SVGAGI. Trimming pared 10 bases from V and 4 bases from J, leaving 13 bases between. The CDR3 DNA is TGTGCCACCCGACAGATTTCCACCGGGGAGCTGTTTTTT. Translating gives CATRQISTGELFF.

This clone has more than one count but fewer than ten. This rearrangement joins TRBV2 to TRBJ1-5; 7 bases align to TRBD1. This CDR3 is built from 16 residues. In germline, CDR1 is SNHLY, CDR2 FYNNEI. The V and J ends lost 6 bases and 5 bases, in that order; junction bases with no gene match: 13. In DNA, the CDR3 is TGTGCCAGCAGGGGAGGGGGCCTGGGATGGGATCAGCCCCAGCATTTT. Its translation is CASRGGGLGWDQPQHF.

The chain uses TRBV20-1 and TRBJ2-5; D is unclear. The V and J ends lost 3 bases and 5 bases respectively, with 7 bases between them. The V gene's germline CDR1 is DFQATT and CDR2 SNEGSKA (reference sequence). CDR3 length: 11 residues. CDR3 amino acids: CSASGEETQYF. CDR3 nucleotide sequence: TGCAGTGCTAGCGGCGAGGAGACCCAGTACTTC.

The chain combines TRBV4-2 with TRBJ2-7; 8 nucleotides match TRBD1. Germline CDR1 is LGHNA and CDR2 is YNFKEQ. There are 15 residues in the CDR3. J was trimmed by 7 bases and V by 0 bases; bases with no gene match: 8. For the CDR3, the DNA is TGTGCCAGCAGCCAAGACTTGGGCAGGGGGCATGAGCAGTACTTC. This codes for CASSQDLGRGHEQYF.

The J gene is TRBJ2-2, the V gene TRBV2; 9 bases are shared with TRBD1. This CDR3 comprises 14 residues. Unmatched junction bases numbered 6, after V lost 8 bases and J lost 5 bases. The germline V gene has CDR1 SNHLY and CDR2 FYNNEI. The CDR3 DNA sequence: TGTGCCAGCCGGGACAGGGTGATGACCGGGGAGCTGTTTTTT. Amino acids: CASRDRVMTGELFF.

The chain uses TRBV7-9 and TRBJ2-5; no clear D gene. CDR3 length: 14 amino acids. The germline V and J ends were trimmed by 5 bases and 2 bases, with 12 bases remaining between them. The germline V gene has CDR1 SEHNR and CDR2 FQNEAQ (reference sequence). Here the CDR3 DNA reads TGTGCCAGCAGCCCTCAGGCCGAGCAAGAGACCCAGTACTTC. It codes for CASSPQAEQETQYF.

This clone was counted only a few times. The V gene is TRBV5-6, the J gene TRBJ2-7; no clear D. Germline V gives CDR1 SGHDT, CDR2 YYEEEE. The CDR3 has 11 residues. V was clipped by 3 bases and J by 4 bases, with 5 bases between them. The CDR3 loop is CASSSMYEQYF. The CDR3, as DNA: TGTGCCAGCAGCTCCATGTACGAGCAGTACTTC.

This clone was picked up a small number of times. The chain recombines TRBV6-5 with TRBJ1-2; D is possibly TRBD1 (5 bases). The CDR3 runs 13 residues. The germline V gene encodes CDR1 MNHEY and CDR2 SVGAGI. V was trimmed by 4 bases and J by 8 bases, leaving 14 bases between them. The CDR3 loop reads CASSSVGTKGYTF. DNA for the CDR3: TGTGCCAGCAGTTCAGTCGGGACGAAAGGCTACACCTTC.

This clone has a handful of counts. The chain recombines TRBV5-1 with TRBJ2-7; no clear D. The CDR3 is 15 amino acids. Deletions cut 4 bases from V and 8 bases from J, with 22 bases between. Looked up from germline, CDR1 is SGHRS and CDR2 is YFSETQ. CDR3 residues: CASSTELSQETQQYF. The CDR3 DNA follows: TGCGCCAGCAGCACAGAACTCAGCCAAGAGACCCAGCAGTACTTC.

The sample holds a few counts of this clone. The J gene is TRBJ1-1, the V gene TRBV19; no clear D gene. The CDR3 extends over 13 amino acids. Trimming pared 4 bases from V and 1 base from J, leaving 7 bases between. Germline loops: CDR1 LNHDA, CDR2 SQIVND (reference sequence). CDR3 DNA: TGTGCCAGTAGTAACGACGGGAACACTGAAGCTTTCTTT. As protein: CASSNDGNTEAFF.

This clone was seen more than once but under ten times. CDR3: CASSHEGGQPQHF. In DNA, the CDR3 is TGCGCCAGCAGTCACGAGGGGGGTCAGCCCCAGCATTTT. V is TRBV10-2 and J is TRBJ1-5, with TRBD1 as a possible D gene (6 bases). The CDR3 is made up of 13 amino acids. Per germline, CDR1 WSHSY and CDR2 SAAADI. V lost 5 bases and J 6 bases, leaving 11 bases between the germline ends.